This TCR beta chain was identified during a study of T cells in Graves' hyperthyroidism and ophthalmopathy. Amplified TCR beta CDR3 regions derived from RNA transcripts. The HTBI primer set served for first-round RT-PCR of the TCR CDR3. Via MiXCR, TCRdb re-called the multiplex PCR reads, giving one row per CDR3 protein. The sample lists a few hundred thousand distinct CDR3 sequences, about 15% occurring once. The germline V gene encodes CDR1 DFQATT and CDR2 SNEGSKA (reference sequence). The CDR3 loop spans 16 amino acids. Unmatched junction bases numbered 12, after V lost 0 bases and J lost 5 bases. Sequencing was done on a sample of blood. The chain uses TRBV20-1 and TRBJ2-5, with TRBD2 matching 7 bases. The source of this sequence is a woman in her twenties or thirties with Graves' hyperthyroidism. The DNA for the CDR3 is TGCAGTGCTAGAGATCTCATGGGAGGGCCGCGGGAGACCCAGTACTTC. This encodes CSARDLMGGPRETQYF.